This T cell receptor (beta chain) was identified during a study of T cells in women clearing cervical HPV infection. Looking at the study overall: Blood came at first lesion visit for cases, post-clearance for controls.

Assay used: immunoSEQ multiplex PCR; TCRdb lists only in-frame clones, some missing. The ten most abundant clones cover 2.5% to 3.5% of a sample with 25,000 to 35,000 clones. This receptor was taken from a woman aged 18 to 75 with a cervical HPV16 infection that either progressed to CIN3+ or cleared (not recorded which). The sequencing sample was made of blood buffy coat.

CDR3 protein: CASQRLAGDKETQYF. CDR3 DNA, as far as it was read: TGTGCCAGTCAGCGACTAGCGGGGGACAAAGAGACC. This chain joins TRBV19 and TRBJ2-5; TRBD2 matches 12 bases. Read data end 3 residues before the CDR3 end; the end is taken from the germline J gene. V shed 8 bases and J 3 bases; nucleotides not matched to a gene: 7. The CDR3 contains 15 residues. The V gene's germline CDR1 is LNHDA and CDR2 SQIVND (reference sequence).